This T cell receptor beta chain was captured by sequencing in a study of shared clonotypes between healthy human individuals. Sequencing was performed with immunoSEQ multiplex PCR; in TCRdb, only in-frame clones are kept and a portion is missing. The sample records just over 2,000,000 clones, approximately 94% being singletons. The length of the CDR3 is 14 residues. V was pared by 8 bases and J by 1 base, with 5 bases of the junction left unmatched. Germline CDR1 reads SGHVS; CDR2 reads FNYEAQ. It was CD45RO-negative cells, positively selected for CCR7, that made up naive CD8 cells, with terminally differentiated effector memory CD45RA+ cells excluded.

The gene calls are TRBV7-6 and TRBJ2-3; 8 bases line up with TRBD1. The receptor was isolated from a man younger than 35 in good health. Input material: naive CD8+ T cells sorted from blood. CDR3 in amino acids: CASSGQAGTDTQYF. DNA for the CDR3: TGTGCCAGCTCGGGACAGGCAGGCACAGATACGCAGTATTTT.